The 29 T cell receptor beta chains presented below share a single source sample, sequenced in a study of PD-1 blockade in classical Hodgkin lymphoma. Indicated time point: cycle 4 day 1 (C4D1), after around six weeks of nivolumab. Brentuximab vedotin exposure varied, and every patient relapsed after autologous stem cell transplantation. Generated by immunoSEQ multiplex PCR, the TCRdb table keeps only in-frame clones and is missing some. The table includes nearly 25,000 clones, roughly 76% detected once. Source: peripheral blood mononuclear cells (PBMCs), taken before the fourth cycle of nivolumab. The receptors here all came from a human donor with classical Hodgkin lymphoma.

The genes are TRBV6-5 and TRBJ1-2; maybe TRBD1 (5 bases). Trimming left V 5 bases short and J 2 bases short, with 15 bases between. CDR3 length: 15 residues. Germline V gene lookup returns CDR1 MNHEY and CDR2 SVGAGI. CDR3 nucleotide sequence: TGTGCCAGCAGTCATCGAACCAGACAGAACTATGGCTACACCTTC. This sequence encodes CASSHRTRQNYGYTF.

The J gene is TRBJ1-1, the V gene TRBV18, with TRBD1 identical over 7 bases. The length of the CDR3 is 15 residues. V lost 2 bases to trimming and J lost 3 bases; unmatched junction nucleotides: 6. Looked up from germline, CDR1 is KGHSH and CDR2 is LQKENI. Here the CDR3 reads CASSPNRGFDTEAFF. In DNA form, the CDR3 reads TGTGCCAGCTCACCAAACAGGGGTTTTGACACTGAAGCTTTCTTT.

The gene calls are TRBV7-9 and TRBJ1-2; D is possibly TRBD1 (5 bases). In germline, CDR1 is SEHNR, CDR2 FQNEAQ (reference sequence). This CDR3 comprises 13 residues. V lost 4 bases, J lost 4 bases, and 10 bases lay in between. CDR3 region: CASSSGRVYGYTF. CDR3 coding DNA: TGTGCCAGCAGCTCAGGGAGGGTCTATGGCTACACCTTC.

The rearrangement joins TRBV4-2 to TRBJ2-1, with TRBD2 matching 8 bases. Losses at the gene ends were 0 bases for V and 2 bases for J; bases not matched to a gene: 9. CDR1 is LGHNA, CDR2 YNFKEQ, per germline. The CDR3 covers 18 residues. The CDR3, as DNA: TGTGCCAGCAGCCAAGAAGCCCTCGGAGCGGGAGCCTACAATGAGCAGTTCTTC. Amino acid sequence: CASSQEALGAGAYNEQFF.

This chain uses TRBV18 with TRBJ2-5, with 7 nucleotides matching TRBD1. Germline CDR1 is KGHSH and CDR2 is LQKENI. This CDR3 has 13 residues. V lost 6 bases and J lost 5; bases outside the gene matches: 6. The CDR3 DNA sequence: TGTGCCAGCTCCCGGGGACAGATGGAGACCCAGTACTTC. It translates to CASSRGQMETQYF.

This chain uses TRBV5-1 with TRBJ2-3, with a weak D call TRBD2 (6 bases). V was trimmed by 0 bases and J by 3 bases, leaving 8 bases between them. The CDR3 length is 14 residues. CDR1 SGHRS and CDR2 YFSETQ come from the germline V gene. Here the CDR3 reads CASSLDSGTDTQYF. CDR3 in DNA: TGCGCCAGCAGCTTGGATAGCGGAACAGATACGCAGTATTTT.

The J gene is TRBJ2-1, the V gene TRBV10-2; D perhaps matches TRBD2 (7 bases). Per the germline V gene, CDR1 is WSHSY and CDR2 is SAAADI. V shed 2 bases and J shed 3 bases, with 20 bases lying between them. This CDR3 is built from 18 residues. The CDR3 loop is CASSETAGGGAGYNEQFF. DNA of the CDR3: TGCGCCAGCAGTGAGACCGCCGGTGGGGGGGCAGGCTACAATGAGCAGTTCTTC.

The chain links TRBV5-4 to TRBJ1-3; weak D call: TRBD1 (5 bases). The germline V gene has CDR1 SGHNT and CDR2 YYREEE (reference sequence). Deletions cut 1 base from V and 10 bases from J, with 18 bases between. This CDR3 has 15 amino acids. The DNA for the CDR3 is TGTGCCAGCAGCTTGAGTCCGAGCCCTGGGGGTACCATATATTTT. It specifies CASSLSPSPGGTIYF.

This clone was counted once. The V gene is TRBV18, the J gene TRBJ1-6, with 7 nucleotides matching TRBD1. The CDR3 is made up of 14 amino acids. Germline loops: CDR1 KGHSH, CDR2 LQKENI. The J segment lost 8 bases and the V segment lost 4 bases, leaving 5 bases of the junction unmatched. The CDR3: CASSLGQDYSPLHF. Written as DNA, the CDR3 is TGTGCCAGCTCACTCGGACAGGATTATTCACCCCTCCACTTT.

The rearrangement joins TRBV19 to TRBJ1-6; D unresolved. V was shortened by 3 bases and J by 2 bases, with 11 bases between the two germline ends. Looked up from germline, CDR1 is LNHDA and CDR2 is SQIVND (reference sequence). This CDR3 contains 16 residues. CDR3 DNA: TGTGCCAGTAGTATTCGTCCCGGAACCTATAATTCACCCCTCCACTTT. Translated: CASSIRPGTYNSPLHF.

The chain links TRBV5-4 to TRBJ1-1; D gene uncertain. The CDR3 consists of 15 residues. The V gene lost 4 bases and the J gene lost 4 bases, with 17 bases spanning the gap. Per the germline V gene, CDR1 is SGHNT and CDR2 is YYREEE (reference sequence). CDR3 DNA sequence: TGTGCCAGCAGCCCATTTGACTGGGAGGGCACTGAAGCTTTCTTT. This gives the protein CASSPFDWEGTEAFF.

The gene calls are TRBV7-2 and TRBJ2-3, with TRBD1 identical over 9 bases. Germline V CDR1 and CDR2: SGHTA, FQGNSA. The CDR3 extends over 14 amino acids. V shed 7 bases, J shed 4 bases, and the junction held 6 bases outside the gene matches. This CDR3 reads CASTIRTGADTQYF. CDR3 DNA: TGTGCCAGCACCATCCGGACAGGGGCAGATACGCAGTATTTT.

This clone was seen only a few times. The V and J genes are TRBV5-6 and TRBJ2-5; 7 bases fit TRBD1. The CDR3 covers 17 residues. The ends lost 1 base at V and 1 base at J; junction bases unmatched: 10. Germline CDR1 SGHDT, CDR2 YYEEEE. CDR3 loop: CASSLQYRGELQETQYF. The CDR3 DNA reads TGTGCCAGCAGCTTGCAATACAGGGGCGAACTCCAAGAGACCCAGTACTTC.

The chain employs TRBV5-5 and TRBJ2-7, with D possibly called TRBD1 or TRBD2 (6 bases each). Trimming left V 2 bases short and J 5 bases short, with 14 bases between. This CDR3 has 14 residues. The V gene's germline CDR1 is SGHKS and CDR2 YYEKEE (reference sequence). CDR3 nucleotide sequence: TGTGCCAGCAGCTTATATTTGGGGGGCCACGAGCAGTACTTC. Amino acid sequence: CASSLYLGGHEQYF.

The chain joins TRBV27 to TRBJ2-3; TRBD1 is a possible D gene (5 bases). Germline CDR1 is MNHEY and CDR2 is SMNVEV (reference sequence). The V and J ends lost 3 bases and 4 bases respectively, with 11 bases between them. This CDR3 is built from 14 residues. Here the CDR3 DNA reads TGTGCCAGCAGTTTTAATGGGGCCGCAGATACGCAGTATTTT. Translation gives CASSFNGAADTQYF.

This clone counts as medium-sized. The chain joins TRBV4-1 to TRBJ1-1; D unclear. V dropped 3 bases and J dropped 1 base, with 12 bases sitting between them. Germline lookup yields CDR1 MGHRA and CDR2 YSYEKL. The CDR3 is 15 residues long. The CDR3 bases are TGCGCCAGCAGCCACAGTGGGCATACGAACACTGAAGCTTTCTTT. Its translation is CASSHSGHTNTEAFF.

The rearrangement uses TRBV5-1 and TRBJ2-5, with D perhaps TRBD1 or TRBD2 (5 bases each). The V end lost 4 bases, the J end lost 5 bases, and 15 bases lay between the germline ends. From germline, CDR1 is SGHRS and CDR2 YFSETQ. The length of the CDR3 is 14 residues. The CDR3 protein is CASSPGTPMETQYF. CDR3 sequence (DNA): TGCGCCAGCAGCCCTGGGACCCCGATGGAGACCCAGTACTTC.

The chain recombines TRBV9 with TRBJ2-5; the match to TRBD2 covers 7 bases. This CDR3 is built from 17 residues. Trimming at V came to 0 bases and at J to 3 bases, leaving 11 bases not matched to a gene. Germline CDR1 and CDR2: SGDLS and YYNGEE. CDR3 residues: CASSVGGLRTVKETQYF. For the CDR3, the DNA is TGTGCCAGCAGCGTAGGGGGACTAAGGACGGTAAAAGAGACCCAGTACTTC.

The V call is TRBV4-1, the J call TRBJ1-1; unclear D gene. This CDR3 has 14 residues. In germline, CDR1 is MGHRA, CDR2 YSYEKL. V was trimmed by 5 bases and J by 0 bases, leaving 10 bases between them. The CDR3 DNA is TGCGCCAGCAGCACGGCCTTTTTGAACACTGAAGCTTTCTTT. Its translation is CASSTAFLNTEAFF.

The V gene is TRBV5-6, the J gene TRBJ2-3; TRBD2 matches at 11 bases. V was clipped by 4 bases and J by 6 bases; unmatched bases: 10. Germline assignment: CDR1 SGHDT and CDR2 YYEEEE. The CDR3 has 16 amino acids. CDR3 sequence reads: CASSTGSGGAADTQYF. The CDR3 region has the DNA TGTGCCAGCAGCACGGGTAGCGGGGGGGCCGCGGATACGCAGTATTTT.

This clone has only a few counts. The V gene is TRBV19, the J gene TRBJ1-4; D is possibly TRBD1 (5 bases). This CDR3 is built from 13 residues. Between the trimmed V and J ends, which lost 5 bases and 8 bases, there was a span of 12 bases. Germline CDR1 reads LNHDA; CDR2 reads SQIVND (reference sequence). CDR3 in DNA: TGTGCCAGTAGTTCGACAGCCGGGGAAAAACTGTTTTTT. Its translation is CASSSTAGEKLFF.

This clone was counted between two and nine times. The rearrangement links TRBV4-2 to TRBJ1-5; 12 nucleotides line up with TRBD1. Germline CDR1 and CDR2: LGHNA and YNFKEQ. V lost 0 bases to trimming and J lost 4 bases; unmatched junction nucleotides: 4. This CDR3 contains 17 residues. The CDR3: CASSQDGTGGLNQPQHF. In DNA, the CDR3 is TGTGCCAGCAGCCAAGACGGGACAGGGGGCCTAAATCAGCCCCAGCATTTT.

The rearrangement uses TRBV10-3 and TRBJ1-5, with D perhaps matching TRBD1 (6 bases). This CDR3 is 14 amino acids long. The germline gives CDR1 ENHRY, CDR2 SYGVKD. V lost 6 bases to trimming and J lost 1 base, with 10 bases between them. DNA of the CDR3: TGTGCCATCAGGGAGGGGGACAGCAATCAGCCCCAGCATTTT. It is translated as CAIREGDSNQPQHF.

The CDR3 DNA sequence: TGCGCCAGCAGCTTGTCCGGGCACGGAAACACTGAAGCTTTCTTT. Protein: CASSLSGHGNTEAFF. V and J are TRBV5-1 and TRBJ1-1; D remains unclear. Between the trimmed V and J ends, which lost 1 base and 2 bases, there was a span of 12 bases. The CDR3 loop spans 15 amino acids. In germline, CDR1 is SGHRS, CDR2 YFSETQ.

With respect to this clone: At the DNA level, this CDR3 is encoded by other sequences in the same sample as well. This chain joins TRBV7-9 and TRBJ1-3; D gene unclear. This CDR3 is 15 amino acids long. Trimming pared 5 bases from V and 0 bases from J, leaving 11 bases between. Germline V CDR1 and CDR2: SEHNR, FQNEAQ (reference sequence). The DNA of the CDR3 is TGTGCCAGCAGCCCCAGCGAGGGCTCTGGAAACACCATATATTTT. It yields the protein CASSPSEGSGNTIYF.

There are a few counts of this clone. The sample holds other DNA sequences that translate to the same CDR3. CDR3 protein: CASSEASGGAFEQFF. For the CDR3, the DNA is TGTGCCAGCAGTGAAGCGAGCGGGGGGGCTTTTGAGCAGTTCTTC. The chain joins TRBV6-1 to TRBJ2-1, with 10 bases that match TRBD2. Germline V gives CDR1 MNHNS, CDR2 SASEGT. This CDR3 has 15 residues. Germline trimming cut 0 bases from V and 9 bases from J; bases unmatched to any gene: 5.

This sequence joins TRBV11-2 and TRBJ1-1; unclear D gene. This CDR3 is built from 16 residues. V lost 0 bases and J lost 1, with 12 bases in between. From germline, CDR1 is SGHAT and CDR2 FQNNGV. The CDR3 sequence: CASSLEFGRRNTEAFF. The CDR3, as DNA: TGTGCCAGCAGCTTAGAGTTCGGACGGAGGAACACTGAAGCTTTCTTT.

The J gene is TRBJ1-5, the V gene TRBV27; D possibly corresponds to TRBD1 (5 bases). The CDR3 loop spans 15 amino acids. V was pared by 5 bases and J by 5 bases, with 16 bases between. Germline values: CDR1 MNHEY, CDR2 SMNVEV (reference sequence). The CDR3 protein is CASSLSGTGDQPQHF. In DNA, the CDR3 is TGTGCCAGCAGTCTCTCAGGGACGGGTGATCAGCCCCAGCATTTT.

The genes are TRBV6-1 and TRBJ1-1; 7 bases are shared with TRBD1. CDR3 size: 14 residues. The J segment lost 4 bases and the V segment lost 7 bases, leaving 9 bases of the junction unmatched. CDR1 and CDR2 (germline): MNHNS, SASEGT. This chain's CDR3 is CASNLRGFSTEAFF. CDR3 DNA sequence: TGTGCCAGCAATCTCAGGGGGTTCAGCACTGAAGCTTTCTTT.